This TCR beta chain was captured by sequencing in a study of OX40 agonist ivuxolimab in advanced cancers. Method: immunoSEQ multiplex PCR; TCRdb's copy keeps in-frame clones and lacks some. The sample shows 60,000 to 100,000 clones, over 85% of them seen only once. V gave up 4 bases and J gave up 6 bases, with 8 bases separating them. There are 12 residues in the CDR3. Germline V gene sequence: CDR1 LNHDA, CDR2 SQIVND (reference sequence). The clonotype was recovered from an adult with an advanced solid tumor such as melanoma, head and neck, liver or kidney cancer. The chain carries TRBV19 and TRBJ2-3; no firm D call. The sequences come from CD4+ or CD8+ T cells sorted from blood, collected in a trial of the OX40 agonist ivuxolimab. The CDR3 coding sequence is TGTGCCAGTAGTAGGGCAACTGATACGCAGTATTTT. It is translated as CASSRATDTQYF.